The clone carrying this T cell receptor (beta chain) was seen a few times. Antigen: not known. The source of the sample is a study of cytomegalovirus exposure and HLA in healthy donors. PCR used 60 Vbeta primers and 13 Jbeta primers. Repertoires were generated with immunoSEQ multiplex PCR, while TCRdb's copy carries only in-frame clones and drops some. The repertoire holds about 130,000 clones, with roughly 80% as singletons. The study, taken as a whole, reports: With high specificity and sensitivity, the classifier reportedly diagnosed cytomegalovirus status.

CDR1 is MDHEN and CDR2 is SYDVKM in the germline V gene. The CDR3 is 14 residues long. The V gene lost 3 bases and the J gene lost 8 bases, with 13 bases spanning the gap. This sequence was found in a middle-aged woman in good health and CMV-seropositive. The V and J genes are TRBV28 and TRBJ1-4, with D uncertain. The sequenced sample was PBMCs. Written as DNA, the CDR3 is TGTGCCAGCAGTTTGGGGAGTCATTCCGAAAAACTGTTTTTT. It translates to CASSLGSHSEKLFF.